The 18 T cell receptor beta chains below all came from one sample that was sequenced in a study of blood T cell repertoires in COVID-19. TCRdb's copy holds only in-frame clones and misses some; the assay was immunoSEQ multiplex PCR. The profile shows about 41,000 clones, nearly 90% of them singletons. The sequenced sample was peripheral blood. Every receptor here comes from a man in his sixties with acute or convalescent COVID-19.

This chain uses TRBV19 with TRBJ1-2, with 9 bases fitting TRBD1. Germline values: CDR1 LNHDA, CDR2 SQIVND (reference sequence). Trimming cost V 6 bases and J 2 bases; bases outside gene matches: 10. The CDR3 has 16 residues. Written as DNA, the CDR3 is TGTGCCAGTAGAGATCACAGGGGGCCGGGGAACTATGGCTACACCTTC. As protein: CASRDHRGPGNYGYTF.

This sequence joins TRBV12-5 and TRBJ1-5; the match to TRBD1 covers 7 bases. CDR3 length: 17 residues. The germline gives CDR1 LGHNT, CDR2 FRNRAP. Trimming took 1 base from V and 3 from J; bases not matched to a gene: 9. The CDR3 region has the DNA TGTGCTAGTGGTTTGGCTGCGACAGGGTGGAACAATCAGCCCCAGCATTTT. As protein: CASGLAATGWNNQPQHF.

This chain joins TRBV4-2 and TRBJ1-2; 8 positions agree with TRBD1. Germline V gene lookup returns CDR1 LGHNA and CDR2 YNFKEQ. J gave up 5 bases and V 3 bases, and 11 bases lay outside the gene matches. This CDR3 is 16 amino acids long. CDR3 nucleotide sequence: TGTGCCAGCAGCCAGAATGACAGAAGGACAGGGTATGGCTACACCTTC. Translation: CASSQNDRRTGYGYTF.

This clone came up once. This sequence joins TRBV5-1 and TRBJ1-3, with a tentative D call TRBD1 (6 bases). The CDR3 contains 19 residues. Per germline, CDR1 SGHRS and CDR2 YFSETQ. Trimming cost V 4 bases and J 0 bases, with 23 bases left between them. CDR3 coding DNA: TGCGCCAGCAGCGGCGACTGGAGACTGGACAGAGTCTCTGGAAACACCATATATTTT. This gives the protein CASSGDWRLDRVSGNTIYF.

V gene TRBV10-2 combines with J gene TRBJ1-6; perhaps TRBD1 as D (6 bases). CDR1 WSHSY and CDR2 SAAADI come from the germline V gene. The CDR3 is 17 residues long. Trimming took 8 bases from V and 0 from J, leaving 17 bases between them. The CDR3 protein is CASSYGQSSSYNSPLHF. CDR3 bases: TGCGCCAGCTCATACGGACAGTCGAGCTCCTATAATTCACCCCTCCACTTT.

The chain joins TRBV11-3 to TRBJ2-3; D is unresolved. The V and J ends lost 4 bases and 6 bases respectively, with 8 bases between them. The CDR3 totals 12 residues. The germline CDR1 and CDR2 sequences are SGHNT and YENEEA. The CDR3 sequence is CASSSLEDTQYF. Here the CDR3 DNA reads TGTGCCAGCAGCTCACTCGAGGATACGCAGTATTTT. Drawing the rest from reference TRBV11-3 and TRBJ2-3, the complete variable domain is EAGVVQSPRYKIIEKKQPVAFWCNPISGHNTLYWYLQNLGQGPELLIRYENEEAVDDSQLPKDRFSAERLKGVDSTLKIQPAELGDSAVYLCASSSLEDTQYFGPGTRLTVL.

The chain recombines TRBV27 with TRBJ1-1; D perhaps matches TRBD1 (6 bases). The CDR3 spans 15 residues. Trimming took off 0 bases at V and 4 bases at J, with 12 bases between the two ends. CDR1 is MNHEY, CDR2 SMNVEV, per germline (reference sequence). The CDR3 bases are TGTGCCAGCAGTTTATCCCGGGGGGCCGTCACTGAAGCTTTCTTT. Protein sequence: CASSLSRGAVTEAFF.

This chain joins TRBV6-5 and TRBJ1-3; D may be TRBD1 (6 bases). Trimming shortened V by 8 bases and J by 0 bases, and 8 bases separated the two germline ends. CDR3 length equals 13 residues. The germline V gene encodes CDR1 MNHEY and CDR2 SVGAGI. In DNA form, the CDR3 reads TGTGCCAGCCAGGGGTTCTCTGGAAACACCATATATTTT. Protein product: CASQGFSGNTIYF.

The chain combines TRBV20-1 with TRBJ2-3; D ambiguous. Germline V gene sequence: CDR1 DFQATT, CDR2 SNEGSKA (reference sequence). The CDR3 loop spans 16 amino acids. With 6 bases removed from V and 3 bases from J, the gap between germline ends came to 22 bases. CDR3 sequence: CSASSPPTAATDTQYF. CDR3 in DNA: TGCAGTGCAAGTTCCCCTCCCACCGCGGCGACAGATACGCAGTATTTT.

The DNA of the CDR3 is TGTGCCAGCAGTTCCCGCTGGACGGACTCTAACTATGGCTACACCTTC. Protein sequence: CASSSRWTDSNYGYTF. The chain joins TRBV27 to TRBJ1-2; D call uncertain. V lost 4 bases and J 0 bases, leaving 15 bases between the germline ends. Per the germline V gene, CDR1 is MNHEY and CDR2 is SMNVEV (reference sequence). The CDR3 is made up of 16 amino acids.

The CDR3 reads CASSTQGSLAGAVADTQYF. In nucleotides, the CDR3 is TGTGCCAGTAGTACACAGGGTTCACTAGCGGGGGCTGTGGCAGATACGCAGTATTTT. The V call is TRBV19, the J call TRBJ2-3; TRBD2 aligns across 11 bases. V was clipped by 4 bases and J by 4 bases; unmatched bases: 16. Germline CDR1 is LNHDA and CDR2 is SQIVND (reference sequence). The CDR3 has 19 amino acids.

The chain links TRBV18 to TRBJ2-7, with D perhaps TRBD1 (6 bases). The CDR3 runs 13 residues. Trimming removed 3 bases from V and 3 bases from J, with 9 bases in between. Germline CDR1 KGHSH, CDR2 LQKENI. In DNA, the CDR3 is TGTGCCAGCTCACCCGGACAGAACTACGAGCAGTACTTC. It is translated as CASSPGQNYEQYF.

The chain uses TRBV2 and TRBJ1-1, with a weak D call TRBD1 (5 bases). Trimming took off 6 bases at V and 2 bases at J, with 13 bases between the two ends. CDR1 and CDR2 (germline): SNHLY, FYNNEI. The CDR3 is 14 amino acids. The CDR3 here is CASRGGRTNTEAFF. The CDR3 bases are TGTGCCAGCAGGGGCGGACGGACAAACACTGAAGCTTTCTTT.

CDR3 region: CASNGGGGTYGYTF. CDR3 sequence (DNA): TGTGCCAGCAACGGAGGGGGGGGTACCTATGGCTACACCTTC. V usage is TRBV2 and J usage is TRBJ1-2; a weak D match, TRBD1 (6 bases). This CDR3 region has 14 residues. CDR1 and CDR2 from the germline V gene are SNHLY and FYNNEI. Trimming removed 7 bases from V and 4 bases from J, with 16 bases in between.

This clone appeared once. The CDR3 DNA sequence: TGTGCCAGCACCGAGGGGGTAAGGGAAAAACTGTTTTTT. Its protein product is CASTEGVREKLFF. This rearrangement joins TRBV12-3 or TRBV12-4 to TRBJ1-4, with D maybe TRBD1 (6 bases). The CDR3 runs to 13 residues. Trimming stripped 7 bases from V and 8 bases from J, with 14 bases between.

The V call is TRBV18, the J call TRBJ1-2, with D possibly TRBD1 on 5 matching bases. CDR3 length equals 15 residues. V was shortened by 0 bases and J by 0 bases, with 8 bases between the two germline ends. Germline CDR1 reads KGHSH; CDR2 reads LQKENI. The DNA of the CDR3 is TGTGCCAGCTCACCACCGGGGGGAGCTAACTATGGCTACACCTTC. It encodes CASSPPGGANYGYTF.

The CDR3 DNA follows: TGTGCCAGTAGTATAGGGACAGGGGACCCCTACCAGCCCCAGCATTTT. Protein: CASSIGTGDPYQPQHF. This sequence joins TRBV19 and TRBJ1-5; TRBD1 matches 9 bases. In germline, CDR1 is LNHDA, CDR2 SQIVND (reference sequence). The CDR3 contains 16 residues. V shed 1 base, J shed 7 bases, and the junction held 8 bases outside the gene matches.

The rearrangement links TRBV5-1 to TRBJ1-1, with D possibly TRBD1 on 5 matching bases. V was trimmed by 6 bases and J by 1 base, leaving 13 bases between them. The CDR3 is 14 residues long. CDR1 SGHRS and CDR2 YFSETQ come from the germline V gene. CDR3: CASNQGGANTEAFF. DNA for the CDR3: TGCGCCAGCAATCAGGGAGGGGCGAACACTGAAGCTTTCTTT.